This T cell receptor beta chain was sequenced for a study of blood T cell repertoires in COVID-19 (TCRdb year 2020). Regarding the study in general: Samples covering the acute and convalescent phases of COVID-19 were provided by collaborators in the United States, Italy and Spain. The material from the prospective study consisted of cDNA or gDNA derived from T cells, B-cell-depleted T cells, or PBMCs. Subjects who had been exposed to COVID-19, were actively infected with it, or had recovered from it provided the deeply sampled blood TCRbeta repertoires that made up the dataset. The repertoires were made available in a free public database intended to serve as a resource for research on the immune response to SARS-CoV-2. The samples were drawn from the first 160 participants of the ongoing ImmuneRACE study and from 950 to 1,500 subjects provided by 6 global collaborators. A de-identified subject ID, COVID-19 status, age in years and sex were almost always included in the sample metadata. Where available, HLA class I and class II types were taken from metadata supplied by the sample provider and were not determined by assay-based typing. Points the paper makes about the study in general: The quantity of clinical and demographic metadata differed by source and by participant and was supplied without curation.

Whole blood was collected in K2EDTA tubes by collaborating institutions according to the institutions' own protocols. For TCRbeta analysis, collaborators shipped samples as frozen whole blood, isolated PBMCs, or DNA extracted from either of those sample types. TCRbeta CDR3 regions were amplified from genomic DNA using the immunoSEQ Assay, a bias-controlled multiplex PCR. Turning to the authors' computational methods: Nucleated cell counts per sample were estimated from amplification of reference gene primers within the assay. To quantify the absolute abundance of each unique TCRbeta CDR3 rearrangement, sequence reads were collapsed and filtered. For each sample, productive Simpson clonality was calculated by taking the square root of Simpson's diversity index across productive rearrangements. Entries here come from immuneACCESS through TCRdb and include only in-frame sequences with V and J called. Some clones fail to appear in such tables; in the studies checked, an unresolved V gene covers under half of the shortfall, and the cause of the remainder is unknown. D and trimming come from the DNA, and the V and J calls and clone size come from that table. The sample data list about 230,000 clones, and over 80% of these were observed just once. Clones ranked in the top ten supply roughly 30% of the sample.

This clone was recorded once. Its antigen target is currently unknown. Base quality data are lacking; no much larger clone is found one base away. V loses 4 bases, J loses 6 bases, and the germline ends lie 14 bases apart. Reading from cysteine to phenylalanine, the CDR3 counts 13 amino acids. This entry keeps only the CDR3 DNA: 39 bases, framed from base 1. Taken from the germline V gene, the CDR1 and CDR2 loops are SGDLS and YYNGEE. The sequence is built from TRBV9 and TRBJ2-7; a weak D assignment points to TRBD1 (5 bases agree). The sequenced material came from peripheral blood. The sequence came from a man in his forties with acute or convalescent COVID-19. DNA sequence: TGTGCCAGCAGCCGAACCCTCCAGGGCGAGCAGTACTTC. Its amino acids are CASSRTLQGEQYF. Beyond the CDR3, the reference TRBV9 and TRBJ2-7 genes provide the residues; the full variable domain reads: DSGVTQTPKHLITATGQRVTLRCSPRSGDLSVYWYQQSLDQGLQFLIQYYNGEERAKGNILERFSAQQFPDLHSELNLSSLELGDSALYFCASSRTLQGEQYFGPGTRLTVT.